This T cell receptor beta chain was obtained from a study of post-analysis software for immune sequencing data. In the study overall: The courses of disease that were included comprised relapsing-remitting, secondary progressive and progressive-relapsing multiple sclerosis.

cDNA libraries for TCR beta contained unique molecular identifiers. A few hundred thousand cDNA molecules were obtained from roughly 1 to 10 million T cells. TCRdb itself ran the PCR reads through MiXCR, one entry per CDR3 protein. The sample lists some 260,000 distinct CDR3 sequences, just over 35% occurring once. Study-wide results and limits: Normalized Chao1 diversity was significantly reduced in patients versus controls. Roughly 5 TRBV segments occurring more often in patients than controls included TRBV5-6, TRBV5-1 and TRBV20-1. Clustering by F measure revealed strong co-clustering among samples prepared together in one batch.

Comment on this clonotype: The antigen is not known.

Trimming at V came to 3 bases and at J to 6 bases, leaving 4 bases not matched to a gene. The CDR3 runs 15 residues. The source is a girl aged 10 to 17 with multiple sclerosis. The sequenced material came from blood. V is TRBV12-3 or TRBV12-4 and J is TRBJ2-1, with TRBD2 matching 11 bases. Written as DNA, the CDR3 is TGTGCCAGCAGTTTCAGGACTAGCGGGTTCAATGAGCAGTTCTTC. Encoded protein: CASSFRTSGFNEQFF.